This T cell receptor (beta chain) derives from a study of T cell repertoires in cytomegalovirus infection. Study background: Matching HLA type, along with CMV infection, was indicated by public TCR beta signatures.

TCRdb re-analysed the reads in MiXCR, keeping a single row per CDR3 protein. The sample shows under 250,000 distinct CDR3 sequences, 12% of them seen only once. This clonotype appeared many times. Its antigen is currently unknown. Germline-derived CDR1 and CDR2 are LNHDA and SQIVND (reference sequence). CDR3 length equals 14 residues. Trimming took 6 bases from V and 3 from J; bases not matched to a gene: 2. The study, taken as a whole, reports: HLA-C-restricted, CMV-specific TCR beta clonotypes were dominant ex vivo. Based on cumulative public TCR beta family frequency, carriers of CMV plus the relevant HLA were identified.

This rearrangement joins TRBV19 to TRBJ2-6, with TRBD2 matching over 7 bases. Sequences were obtained from PBMCs. The TCR was taken from a human donor in good health (CMV status not recorded). Some clones in this sample may be carry-over from other donors' samples. This chain's CDR3 is CASRPGGGANVLTF. For the CDR3, the DNA is TGTGCCAGTAGACCGGGAGGTGGGGCCAACGTCCTGACTTTC.